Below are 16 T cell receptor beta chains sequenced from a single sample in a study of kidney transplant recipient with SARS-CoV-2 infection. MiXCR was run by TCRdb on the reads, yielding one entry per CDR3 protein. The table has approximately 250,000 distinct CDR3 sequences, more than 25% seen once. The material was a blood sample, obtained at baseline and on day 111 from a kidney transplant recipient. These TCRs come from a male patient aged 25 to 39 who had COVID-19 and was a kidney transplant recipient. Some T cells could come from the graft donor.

The chain's CDR3 is CASSKGTGTPSTDTQYF. DNA of the CDR3: TGCGCCAGCAGCAAGGGGACAGGGACCCCTAGCACAGATACGCAGTATTTT. The rearrangement uses TRBV5-1 and TRBJ2-3, with 9 bases that match TRBD1. V dropped 4 bases and J dropped 0; count of bases not matched to a gene: 9. The CDR3 is 17 residues long. Germline V gene sequence: CDR1 SGHRS, CDR2 YFSETQ.

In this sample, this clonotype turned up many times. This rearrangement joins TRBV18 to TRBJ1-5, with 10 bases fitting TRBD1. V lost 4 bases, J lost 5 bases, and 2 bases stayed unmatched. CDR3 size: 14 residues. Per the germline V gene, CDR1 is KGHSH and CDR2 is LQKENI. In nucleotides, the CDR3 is TGTGCCAGCTCACTTGGACAGGGGGATCAGCCCCAGCATTTT. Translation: CASSLGQGDQPQHF. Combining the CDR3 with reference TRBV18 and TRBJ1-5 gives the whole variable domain NAGVMQNPRHLVRRRGQEARLRCSPMKGHSHVYWYRQLPEEGLKFMVYLQKENIIDESGMPKERFSAEFPKEGPSILRIQQVVRGDSAAYFCASSLGQGDQPQHFGDGTRLSIL.

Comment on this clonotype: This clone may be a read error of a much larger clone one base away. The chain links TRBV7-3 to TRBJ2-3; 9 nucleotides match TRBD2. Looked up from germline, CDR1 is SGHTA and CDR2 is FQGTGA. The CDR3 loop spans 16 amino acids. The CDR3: CASSLMGGGASDMQYF. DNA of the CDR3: TGTGCCAGCAGCTTAATGGGCGGGGGGGCATCAGATATGCAGTATTTT.

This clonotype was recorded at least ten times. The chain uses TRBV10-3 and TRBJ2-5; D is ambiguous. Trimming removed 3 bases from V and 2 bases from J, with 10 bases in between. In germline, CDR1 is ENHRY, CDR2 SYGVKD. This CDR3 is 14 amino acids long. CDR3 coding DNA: TGTGCCATCAGTGACCCAGGCAATCAAGAGACCCAGTACTTC. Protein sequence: CAISDPGNQETQYF.

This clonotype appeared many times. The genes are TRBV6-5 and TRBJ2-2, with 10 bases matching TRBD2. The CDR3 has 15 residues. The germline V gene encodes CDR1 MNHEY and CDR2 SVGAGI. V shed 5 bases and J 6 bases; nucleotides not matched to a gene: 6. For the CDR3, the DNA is TGTGCCAGCAGTGTTCTAGCGGGAGATTCCGGGGAGCTGTTTTTT. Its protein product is CASSVLAGDSGELFF.

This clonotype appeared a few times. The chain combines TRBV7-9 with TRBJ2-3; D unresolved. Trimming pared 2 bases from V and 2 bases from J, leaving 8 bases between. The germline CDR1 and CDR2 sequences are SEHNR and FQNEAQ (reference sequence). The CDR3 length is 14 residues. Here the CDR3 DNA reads TGTGCCAGCAGCTTAAGTCCAGACACAGATACGCAGTATTTT. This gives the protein CASSLSPDTDTQYF.

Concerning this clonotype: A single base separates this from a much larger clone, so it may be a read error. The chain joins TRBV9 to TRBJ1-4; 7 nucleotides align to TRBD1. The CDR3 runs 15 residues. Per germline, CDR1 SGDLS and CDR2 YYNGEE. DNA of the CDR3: TGTGCCAGCAGCCCCAAGGGACAGTTTAATGAAAAACCGTTTTTT. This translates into CASSPKGQFNEKPFF.

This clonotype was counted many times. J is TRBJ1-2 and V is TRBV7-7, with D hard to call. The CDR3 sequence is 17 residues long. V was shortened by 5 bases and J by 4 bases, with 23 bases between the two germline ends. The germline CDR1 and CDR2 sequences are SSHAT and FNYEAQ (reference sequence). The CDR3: CASSDLSKCRKTYGYTF. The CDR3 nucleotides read TGTGCCAGCAGCGATTTGAGTAAGTGCCGAAAGACCTATGGCTACACCTTC.

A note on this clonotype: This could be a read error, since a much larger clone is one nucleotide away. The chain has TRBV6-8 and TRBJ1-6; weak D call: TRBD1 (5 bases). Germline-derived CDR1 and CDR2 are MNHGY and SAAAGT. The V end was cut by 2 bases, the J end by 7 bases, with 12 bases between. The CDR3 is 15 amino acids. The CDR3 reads CASSYQEGRNSPLHF. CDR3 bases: TGTGCCAGCAGTTACCAGGAGGGGCGGAATTCACCCCTCCACTTT.

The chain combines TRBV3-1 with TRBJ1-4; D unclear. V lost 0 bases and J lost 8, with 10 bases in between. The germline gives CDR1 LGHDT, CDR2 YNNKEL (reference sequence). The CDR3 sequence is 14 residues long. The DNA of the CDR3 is TGTGCCAGCAGCCAAGATGTGGACGTCGAAAAACTGTTTTTT. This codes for CASSQDVDVEKLFF.

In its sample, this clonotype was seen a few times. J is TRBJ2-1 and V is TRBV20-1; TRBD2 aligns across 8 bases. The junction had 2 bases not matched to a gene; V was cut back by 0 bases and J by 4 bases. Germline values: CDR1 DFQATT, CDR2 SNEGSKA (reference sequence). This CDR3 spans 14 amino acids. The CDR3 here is CSARDSGAYNEQFF. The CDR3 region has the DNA TGCAGTGCTAGAGATAGCGGGGCATACAATGAGCAGTTCTTC.

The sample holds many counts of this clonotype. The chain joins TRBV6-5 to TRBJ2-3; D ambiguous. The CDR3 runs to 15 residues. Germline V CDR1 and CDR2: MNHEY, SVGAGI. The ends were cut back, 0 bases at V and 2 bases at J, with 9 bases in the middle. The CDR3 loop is CASSYSSASTDTQYF. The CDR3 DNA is TGTGCCAGCAGTTACTCGTCCGCTTCCACAGATACGCAGTATTTT.

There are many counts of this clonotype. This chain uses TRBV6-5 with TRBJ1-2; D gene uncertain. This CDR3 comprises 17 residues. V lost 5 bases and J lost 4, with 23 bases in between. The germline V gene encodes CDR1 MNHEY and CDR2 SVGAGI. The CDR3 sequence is CASSVQKECRKTYGYTF. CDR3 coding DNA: TGTGCCAGCAGTGTTCAAAAGGAATGTAGAAAGACCTATGGCTACACCTTC.

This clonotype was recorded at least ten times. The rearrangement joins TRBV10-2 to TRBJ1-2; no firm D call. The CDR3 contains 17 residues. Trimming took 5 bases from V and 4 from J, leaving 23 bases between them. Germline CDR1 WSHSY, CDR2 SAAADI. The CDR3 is CASSKVLTSRKTYGYTF. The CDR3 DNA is TGCGCCAGCAGTAAGGTGCTCACTTCTAGAAAGACCTATGGCTACACCTTC.

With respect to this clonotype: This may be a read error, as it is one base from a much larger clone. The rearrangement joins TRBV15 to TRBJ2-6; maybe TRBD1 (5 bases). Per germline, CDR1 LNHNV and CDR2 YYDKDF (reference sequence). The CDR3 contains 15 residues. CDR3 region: CATSSRVSGASVLTF. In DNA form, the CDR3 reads TGTGCCACCAGCAGTAGAGTATCTGGGGCCAGCGTCCTGACTTTC.

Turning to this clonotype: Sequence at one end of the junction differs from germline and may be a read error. CDR3 sequence: CASSAEHPISGLTGEPFF. CDR3 DNA: TGTGCCAGCAGCGCTGAGCATCCCATTTCAGGCTTGACCGGGGAGCCGTTTTTT. The chain recombines TRBV3-1 with TRBJ2-2; tentatively, D is TRBD2 (5 bases). Germline CDR1 reads LGHDT; CDR2 reads YNNKEL (reference sequence). This CDR3 is 18 amino acids long.